This TCR beta chain is from a study of OX40 agonist ivuxolimab in advanced cancers. Overall study results and limits: More expanded clones were found, on average, in CD8+ than in CD4+ T cells. At doses 0.1 to 3.0 mg/kg, CD4+ and CD8+ clones expanded.

Cycle 7 day 1, cycle 4 day 1, and baseline were the timepoints at which blood was sampled. Concerning this clone: The antigen is not known.

The germline gives CDR1 SEHNR, CDR2 FQNEAQ (reference sequence). V was pared by 0 bases and J by 4 bases, with 4 bases between. The CDR3 has 12 amino acids. Here immunoSEQ multiplex PCR was the method, and the copy in TCRdb shows in-frame clones only, minus some. This table holds 60,000 to 75,000 clones, 75% to 95% found once. Sequenced here: CD4+ or CD8+ T cells sorted from blood, sampled in a trial of the OX40 agonist ivuxolimab. This clonotype was obtained from an adult with an advanced solid tumor such as melanoma, head and neck, liver or kidney cancer. V usage is TRBV7-9 and J usage is TRBJ2-7; D gene ambiguous. The CDR3 sequence: CASSLADYEQYF. DNA for the CDR3: TGTGCCAGCAGCTTAGCAGATTACGAGCAGTACTTC.